These 25 T cell receptor beta chains originate from one sample sequenced in a study of cytomegalovirus exposure and HLA in healthy donors. Researchers ran the PCR with 60 Vbeta and 13 Jbeta primers. The table came from immunoSEQ multiplex PCR; TCRdb's copy has only in-frame clones and leaves some out. The profile shows some 100,000 clones, about four fifths of them singletons. Input material: PBMCs. The receptor set was obtained from a male donor in good health and CMV-seropositive.

This chain links TRBV4-2 with TRBJ1-6, with 9 bases lining up with TRBD1. The CDR3 totals 15 residues. Per germline, CDR1 LGHNA and CDR2 YNFKEQ. V lost 3 bases, J lost 7 bases, and 4 bases stayed unmatched. CDR3 nucleotides: TGTGCCAGCAGCCACCCGACAGGGGGAAATTCACCCCTCCACTTT. As protein: CASSHPTGGNSPLHF.

The genes are TRBV29-1 and TRBJ1-1, with 8 nucleotides matching TRBD1. The V segment lost 8 bases and the J segment 3 bases; nucleotides outside the gene matches: 14. This CDR3 has 15 residues. Germline V CDR1 and CDR2: SQVTM, ANQGSEA. For the CDR3, the DNA is TGCAGCCCGGTCTTAATGACAGGGGAGGACACTGAAGCTTTCTTT. Encoded protein: CSPVLMTGEDTEAFF.

CDR3 region: CASSLGLAGGLSSYNEQFF. The CDR3 nucleotides read TGTGCCAGCAGCTTAGGACTAGCGGGGGGGCTAAGCTCCTACAATGAGCAGTTCTTC. V usage is TRBV7-8 and J usage is TRBJ2-1; 14 bases map to TRBD2. From germline, CDR1 is SGHVS and CDR2 FQNEAQ. V was clipped by 1 base and J by 0 bases; unmatched bases: 5. The CDR3 consists of 19 residues. Full variable domain (remainder filled in from reference TRBV7-8 and TRBJ2-1): GAGVSQSPRYKVAKRGQDVALRCDPISGHVSLFWYQQALGQGPEFLTYFQNEAQLDKSGLPSDRFFAERPEGSVSTLKIQRTQQEDSAVYLCASSLGLAGGLSSYNEQFFGPGTRLTVL.

The chain combines TRBV27 with TRBJ2-2; tentatively, D is TRBD1 (6 bases). CDR3 size: 16 residues. V lost 1 base to trimming and J lost 0 bases, with 9 bases between them. CDR1 and CDR2 from the germline V gene are MNHEY and SMNVEV (reference sequence). The CDR3: CASSLYGQTNTGELFF. Written as DNA, the CDR3 is TGTGCCAGCAGTTTATACGGACAGACGAACACCGGGGAGCTGTTTTTT.

DNA of the CDR3: TGTGCCAGCAGCCAGACAGGGACAAATCAGCCCCAGCATTTT. This translates into CASSQTGTNQPQHF. This rearrangement joins TRBV5-4 to TRBJ1-5, with 7 nucleotides matching TRBD1. Trimming took 4 bases from V and 4 from J; bases not matched to a gene: 5. CDR3 size: 14 residues. The germline V gene has CDR1 SGHNT and CDR2 YYREEE (reference sequence).

The chain links TRBV5-1 to TRBJ1-1; D is uncertain. CDR3 size: 18 residues. V shed 4 bases and J shed 1 base, with 23 bases lying between them. Germline CDR1 and CDR2: SGHRS and YFSETQ. The DNA for the CDR3 is TGCGCCAGCAGCCTAGGACCCCGGGAGAGGGCAGGGAACACTGAAGCTTTCTTT. Its protein is CASSLGPRERAGNTEAFF. The variable domain in full, with the rest retrieved from reference TRBV5-1 and TRBJ1-1, is KAGVTQTPRYLIKTRGQQVTLSCSPISGHRSVSWYQQTPGQGLQFLFEYFSETQRNKGNFPGRFSGRQFSNSRSEMNVSTLELGDSALYLCASSLGPRERAGNTEAFFGQGTRLTVV.

This clone was detected a few times. The chain employs TRBV5-1 and TRBJ2-4; 7 nucleotides match TRBD1. The V gene end was trimmed by 3 bases and the J gene end by 5 bases; junction bases not matched to a gene: 11. Germline CDR1 and CDR2: SGHRS and YFSETQ. CDR3 length: 16 amino acids. As DNA, the CDR3 is TGCGCCAGCAGCTCGCCCGACAGGGATGTCCAAAACATTCAGTACTTC. The encoded protein is CASSSPDRDVQNIQYF.

The chain couples TRBV2 to TRBJ2-7, with TRBD1 matching 7 bases. CDR1 is SNHLY, CDR2 FYNNEI, per germline. The trim removed 4 bases at V and 2 bases at J, leaving 8 bases unmatched. This CDR3 has 15 amino acids. The CDR3 DNA is TGTGCCAGCAGTGCGGACAGGTGGTTAGCCTACGAGCAGTACTTC. This sequence encodes CASSADRWLAYEQYF.

The J gene is TRBJ2-7, the V gene TRBV30; tentative D call: TRBD2 (7 bases). CDR1 and CDR2 from the germline V gene are GTSNPN and SVGIG (reference sequence). The CDR3 totals 15 residues. Trimming left V 4 bases short and J 7 bases short, with 23 bases between. CDR3 sequence: CAWTVAGGPIWEQYF. CDR3 in DNA: TGTGCCTGGACCGTTGCCGGGGGGCCGATCTGGGAGCAGTACTTC.

This clone was observed a single time. The gene calls are TRBV5-4 and TRBJ2-5, with TRBD1 matching 7 bases. The last part of the DNA fits TRBJ2-7 better; the J call may be wrong. The CDR3 sequence is 13 residues long. Germline V gives CDR1 SGHNT, CDR2 YYREEE (reference sequence). CDR3 nucleotides: TGTGCCAGCAGCGGGACAGTCCCCTACGAGCAGTACTTC. It codes for CASSGTVPYEQYF.

There are a few counts of this clone. V is TRBV6-5 and J is TRBJ1-4, with D hard to call. V was cut by 4 bases and J by 5 bases, with 5 bases left in between. The CDR3 totals 12 residues. From germline, CDR1 is MNHEY and CDR2 SVGAGI. The CDR3 spells CASSSGNEKLFF. The CDR3 DNA reads as TGTGCCAGCAGTTCCGGGAATGAAAAACTGTTTTTT.

This clone was detected a few times. The chain carries TRBV6-5 and TRBJ2-7; 7 positions agree with TRBD1. Germline CDR1 and CDR2: MNHEY and SVGAGI. The CDR3 covers 14 residues. J lost 6 bases, V lost 5 bases, and 10 bases had no gene match. The CDR3 nucleotides are TGTGCCAGCAGTCCCGGGACAGTGCGCTCCGAGCAGTACTTC. Translating it yields CASSPGTVRSEQYF.

The CDR3 loop is CASRAGQGSYTF. CDR3 bases: TGTGCCAGCAGGGCGGGACAGGGGAGCTACACCTTC. The J gene is TRBJ1-2, the V gene TRBV6-5; TRBD1 matches at 10 bases. CDR3 length: 12 residues. V lost 6 bases, J lost 9 bases, and 4 bases stayed unmatched. CDR1 and CDR2 from the germline V gene are MNHEY and SVGAGI.

A single count supports this clone. In nucleotides, the CDR3 is TGTGCCAGCAGTGAGGACAGAGGCCAAGAGACCCAGTACTTC. Encoded protein: CASSEDRGQETQYF. V and J are TRBV25-1 and TRBJ2-5, with D perhaps TRBD1 (6 bases). Germline V lookup: CDR1 MGHDK, CDR2 SYGVNS. The CDR3 consists of 14 residues. The V end lost 3 bases, the J end lost 1 base, and 9 bases lay between the germline ends.

The chain carries TRBV27 and TRBJ2-5; tentative D call: TRBD2 (5 bases). Trimming took 5 bases from V and 4 from J, leaving 20 bases between them. The CDR3 is 16 amino acids. Per germline, CDR1 MNHEY and CDR2 SMNVEV (reference sequence). CDR3 DNA sequence: TGTGCCAGCAGTCACCGGGGTGCCCTGGGGATAGAGACCCAGTACTTC. Translation gives CASSHRGALGIETQYF.

This chain links TRBV30 with TRBJ1-2; no clear D. The germline V gene has CDR1 GTSNPN and CDR2 SVGIG (reference sequence). The V gene lost 3 bases and the J gene lost 5 bases, with 16 bases spanning the gap. There are 14 residues in the CDR3. The CDR3 region has the DNA TGTGCCTGGAGCCCGGGAAGAAATGGGTATGGCTACACCTTC. As protein: CAWSPGRNGYGYTF.

This clone was seen a single time. V gene TRBV27 combines with J gene TRBJ1-6, with 10 bases fitting TRBD1. Germline trimming cut 3 bases from V and 9 bases from J; bases unmatched to any gene: 11. The V gene's germline CDR1 is MNHEY and CDR2 SMNVEV (reference sequence). This CDR3 contains 17 residues. The CDR3 sequence: CASSLGLTGGGRSPLHF. CDR3 bases: TGTGCCAGCAGTTTGGGGTTGACAGGGGGCGGACGTTCACCCCTCCACTTT.

This clone was observed a handful of times. V and J are TRBV6-5 and TRBJ2-7; D might be TRBD1 (6 bases). The V and J ends lost 6 bases and 7 bases respectively, with 13 bases between them. CDR1 and CDR2 from the germline V gene are MNHEY and SVGAGI. CDR3 length: 12 residues. The CDR3 sequence is CASRAGAREQYF. As DNA, the CDR3 is TGTGCCAGCAGGGCAGGGGCCCGTGAGCAGTACTTC.

The rearrangement joins TRBV27 to TRBJ1-5, with D tentatively TRBD1 (6 bases). The V and J ends lost 6 bases and 0 bases respectively, with 15 bases between them. The CDR3 totals 16 residues. Per the germline V gene, CDR1 is MNHEY and CDR2 is SMNVEV (reference sequence). CDR3 sequence: CASSTPGHDSNQPQHF. The DNA for the CDR3 is TGTGCCAGCAGCACACCGGGACACGATAGCAATCAGCCCCAGCATTTT.

The chain links TRBV7-9 to TRBJ1-2; TRBD1 aligns across 11 bases. Losses at the gene ends were 5 bases for V and 8 bases for J; bases not matched to a gene: 10. The CDR3 has 15 amino acids. Germline CDR1 is SEHNR and CDR2 is FQNEAQ (reference sequence). The CDR3 nucleotides are TGTGCCAGCAGCAAAGCAGGACAGGGGGCGGGGGGCTACACCTTC. Translated, it gives CASSKAGQGAGGYTF.

The chain links TRBV6-5 to TRBJ2-5; TRBD1 matches at 7 bases. TRBJ2-7 matches the DNA end more closely, so the J call is doubtful. CDR3 length: 14 residues. Per the germline V gene, CDR1 is MNHEY and CDR2 is SVGAGI. CDR3 residues: CASRTSGQSYEQYF. CDR3 sequence (DNA): TGTGCCAGCCGGACCTCGGGACAGAGCTACGAGCAGTACTTC.

The chain couples TRBV6-1 to TRBJ2-1, with TRBD1 matching 10 bases. Germline V gene sequence: CDR1 MNHNS, CDR2 SASEGT. CDR3 length equals 15 residues. The ends lost 2 bases at V and 6 bases at J; junction bases unmatched: 4. CDR3 in amino acids: CASSEPGQGTNEQFF. The CDR3 DNA is TGTGCCAGCAGTGAACCGGGACAGGGGACCAATGAGCAGTTCTTC.

The rearrangement uses TRBV30 and TRBJ1-2; 8 bases are shared with TRBD1. CDR1 and CDR2 (germline): GTSNPN, SVGIG (reference sequence). The CDR3 totals 15 residues. The V and J ends lost 4 bases and 3 bases, in that order; junction bases with no gene match: 10. The CDR3 DNA reads TGTGCCTGGACTCCTGGACAGGGCATCGACTATGGCTACACCTTC. This gives the protein CAWTPGQGIDYGYTF.

This clone was detected only once. This chain connects TRBV7-9 to TRBJ2-7; no reliable D call. CDR3 size: 14 residues. Trimming cost V 2 bases and J 2 bases, with 10 bases left between them. The germline V gene encodes CDR1 SEHNR and CDR2 FQNEAQ (reference sequence). CDR3 in DNA: TGTGCCAGCAGCTTACCTTACCCTACCTACGAGCAGTACTTC. Translation: CASSLPYPTYEQYF.

The rearrangement uses TRBV30 and TRBJ1-4; D call uncertain. V was clipped by 2 bases and J by 5 bases, with 9 bases between them. This CDR3 is built from 13 residues. Looked up from germline, CDR1 is GTSNPN and CDR2 is SVGIG (reference sequence). The chain's CDR3 is CAWSRGNNEKLFF. The DNA of the CDR3 is TGTGCCTGGAGTCGGGGAAACAATGAAAAACTGTTTTTT.